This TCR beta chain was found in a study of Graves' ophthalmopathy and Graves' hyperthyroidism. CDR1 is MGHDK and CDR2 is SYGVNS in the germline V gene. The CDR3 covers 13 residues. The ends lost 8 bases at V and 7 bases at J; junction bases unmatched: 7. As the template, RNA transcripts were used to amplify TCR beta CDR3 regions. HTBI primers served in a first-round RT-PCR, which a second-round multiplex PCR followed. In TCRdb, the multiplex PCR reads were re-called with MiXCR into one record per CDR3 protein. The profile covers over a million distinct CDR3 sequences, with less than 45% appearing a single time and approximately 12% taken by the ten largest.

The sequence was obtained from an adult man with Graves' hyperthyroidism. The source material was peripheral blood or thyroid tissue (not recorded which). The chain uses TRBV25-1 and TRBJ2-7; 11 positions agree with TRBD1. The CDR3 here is CASAGQGVLEQYF. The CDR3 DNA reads TGTGCCAGCGCGGGACAGGGGGTGTTGGAGCAGTACTTC.